The sequence of this T cell receptor (beta chain) was determined in a study of human T cells and chemical hapten exposure. Study-level background: Across the whole study, which lasted about 5.5 months, patients were given diphenylcyclopropenone on the scalp once a week. Patients, predominantly female, presented with alopecia areata, totalis or universalis. Notes on the study in general: Having alopecia, donors may respond immunologically unlike healthy people.

Ten or more counts support this clonotype. Its antigen is as yet unknown. What the library attached to individual cDNA molecules were unique molecular identifiers. A single record per CDR3 protein comes from TCRdb applying MiXCR to the RACE reads. This table has 300,000 to 400,000 distinct CDR3 sequences, 5.1% appearing once. CDR3 length equals 15 residues. The V and J ends lost 7 bases and 7 bases respectively, with 20 bases between them. Sample time point: pre-sensitization, week 0. Documented treatment: therapeutic diphenylcyclopropenone sensitization with weekly scalp DPC. This TCR was recovered from a woman in her forties or fifties with alopecia areata. Some clones in this sample may be carry-over from other donors' samples. The chain recombines TRBV12-3 or TRBV12-4 with TRBJ2-4, with D possibly being TRBD2 (7 bases). The source was whole blood, collected in connection with sensitization to the hapten diphenylcyclopropenone (DPC). The CDR3 sequence: CASKGARGGRNIQYF. For the CDR3, the DNA is TGTGCCAGCAAGGGTGCCAGGGGAGGGCGCAACATTCAGTACTTC.